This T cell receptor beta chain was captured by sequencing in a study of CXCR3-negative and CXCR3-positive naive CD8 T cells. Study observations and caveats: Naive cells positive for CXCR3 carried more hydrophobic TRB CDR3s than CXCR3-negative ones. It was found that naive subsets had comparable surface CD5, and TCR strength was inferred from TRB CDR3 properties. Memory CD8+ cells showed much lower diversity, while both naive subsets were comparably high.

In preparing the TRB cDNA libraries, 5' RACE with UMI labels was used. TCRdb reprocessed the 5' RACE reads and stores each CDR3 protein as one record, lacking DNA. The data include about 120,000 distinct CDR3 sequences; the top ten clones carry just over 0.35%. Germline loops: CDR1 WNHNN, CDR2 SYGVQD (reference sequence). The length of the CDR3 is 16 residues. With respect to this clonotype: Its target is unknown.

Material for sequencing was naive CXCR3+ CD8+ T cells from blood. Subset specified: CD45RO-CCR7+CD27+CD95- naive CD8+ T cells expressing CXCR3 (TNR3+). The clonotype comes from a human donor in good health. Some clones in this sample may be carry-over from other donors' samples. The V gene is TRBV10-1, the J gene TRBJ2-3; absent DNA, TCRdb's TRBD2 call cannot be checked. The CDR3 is CASSELASGDTDTQYF.